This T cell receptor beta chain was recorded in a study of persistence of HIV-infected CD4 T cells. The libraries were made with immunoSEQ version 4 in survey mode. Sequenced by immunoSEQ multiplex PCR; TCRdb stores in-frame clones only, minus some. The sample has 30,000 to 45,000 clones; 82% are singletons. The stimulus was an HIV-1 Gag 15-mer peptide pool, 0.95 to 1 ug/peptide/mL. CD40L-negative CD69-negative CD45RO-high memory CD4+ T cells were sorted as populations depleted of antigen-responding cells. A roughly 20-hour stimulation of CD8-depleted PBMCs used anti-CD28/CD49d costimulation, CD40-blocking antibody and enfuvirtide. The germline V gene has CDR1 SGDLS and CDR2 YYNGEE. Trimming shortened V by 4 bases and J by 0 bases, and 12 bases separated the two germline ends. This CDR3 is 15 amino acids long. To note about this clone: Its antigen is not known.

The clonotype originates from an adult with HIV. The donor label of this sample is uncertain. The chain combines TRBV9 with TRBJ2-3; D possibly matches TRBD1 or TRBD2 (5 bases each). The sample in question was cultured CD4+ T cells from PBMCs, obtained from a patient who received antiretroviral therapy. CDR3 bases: TGTGCCAGCAGCTCCGGGGCGGGTAGCACAGATACGCAGTATTTT. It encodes CASSSGAGSTDTQYF.